One sample yielded the 6 T cell receptor beta chains listed below, sequenced in a study of T cell responses to AZD1222 COVID-19 vaccine. Generated by immunoSEQ multiplex PCR, the TCRdb table keeps only in-frame clones and is missing some. The profile shows some 170,000 clones, just under 95% of them singletons. The sequenced sample was peripheral blood, obtained 28 days after the second dose of the MenACWY control vaccine. The receptor set was obtained from an adult who received the MenACWY meningococcal vaccine as a control.

The chain employs TRBV6-5 and TRBJ1-4; D call uncertain. The V gene lost 0 bases and the J gene lost 4 bases, with 6 bases spanning the gap. Germline V gene lookup returns CDR1 MNHEY and CDR2 SVGAGI. CDR3 length: 14 residues. This CDR3 reads CASSYSYRNEKLFF. In DNA, the CDR3 is TGTGCCAGCAGTTACTCCTACCGTAATGAAAAACTGTTTTTT.

This chain connects TRBV28 to TRBJ1-2; D gene uncertain. This CDR3 has 13 amino acids. Trimming removed 7 bases from V and 2 bases from J, with 11 bases in between. CDR1 and CDR2 (germline): MDHEN, SYDVKM. CDR3 sequence reads: CASNTGPNYGYTF. The CDR3 DNA follows: TGTGCCAGCAACACCGGCCCCAACTATGGCTACACCTTC.

V usage is TRBV28 and J usage is TRBJ1-2, with a possible D match to TRBD1 (6 bases). The length of the CDR3 is 14 residues. V gave up 2 bases and J gave up 4 bases, with 11 bases separating them. Looked up from germline, CDR1 is MDHEN and CDR2 is SYDVKM. As DNA, the CDR3 is TGTGCCAGCAGTTTAGGACAGCTTTTCTATGGCTACACCTTC. Encoded protein: CASSLGQLFYGYTF.

The count of this clone is one. The V call is TRBV6-6, the J call TRBJ1-5; D unclear. The germline V gene has CDR1 MNHNY and CDR2 SVGAGI (reference sequence). CDR3 size: 16 residues. The germline V and J ends were trimmed by 2 bases and 6 bases, with 17 bases remaining between them. This CDR3 reads CASSYAQAVVGQPQHF. DNA of the CDR3: TGTGCCAGCAGTTACGCACAAGCCGTTGTTGGTCAGCCCCAGCATTTT.

This chain links TRBV6-1 with TRBJ2-7, with 7 bases identical to TRBD1. Germline V gene sequence: CDR1 MNHNS, CDR2 SASEGT. The V gene end was trimmed by 2 bases and the J gene end by 3 bases; junction bases not matched to a gene: 10. The length of the CDR3 is 16 residues. DNA for the CDR3: TGTGCCAGCAGTGAAAAGATGCGGGCAGGGGGCTACGAGCAGTACTTC. Protein: CASSEKMRAGGYEQYF.

The chain employs TRBV7-2 and TRBJ1-1, with a possible D match to TRBD1 (5 bases). V was cut by 8 bases and J by 4 bases, with 11 bases left in between. Germline assignment: CDR1 SGHTA and CDR2 FQGNSA. The CDR3 runs to 12 residues. The CDR3 is CASRWGTTEAFF. Written as DNA, the CDR3 is TGTGCCAGCCGGTGGGGGACCACTGAAGCTTTCTTT.